These 19 T cell receptor beta chains originate from one sample sequenced in a study of T cell repertoires in cytomegalovirus infection. TCRdb reprocessed the reads with MiXCR, giving one entry per CDR3 protein. This table holds fewer than 650,000 distinct CDR3 sequences, roughly 43% found once. No antigen is known for these receptors. Sequenced here: cultured PBMCs, sampled from culture after CMV antigen stimulation. These TCRs come from a human donor in good health (CMV status not recorded). Some clones in this sample may be carry-over from other donors' samples.

The rearrangement joins TRBV20-1 to TRBJ2-2, with a tentative D call TRBD2 (5 bases). Trimming cost V 0 bases and J 6 bases, with 17 bases left between them. This CDR3 region has 16 residues. From germline, CDR1 is DFQATT and CDR2 SNEGSKA (reference sequence). The DNA for the CDR3 is TGCAGTGCTAGAGATGAGCCGTGGATGAGGGCCGGGGAGCTGTTTTTT. It translates to CSARDEPWMRAGELFF.

V usage is TRBV5-3 and J usage is TRBJ1-2; no reliable D call. TRBV5-3 is an ORF, and what it does is uncertain. Trimming removed 8 bases at V and 5 bases at J, with 22 bases between. There are 15 residues in the CDR3. The CDR3 here is CASSESDGRLYGYTF. The CDR3 DNA sequence: TGTGCCAGCAGCGAATCGGACGGACGGCTATATGGCTACACCTTC.

This chain connects TRBV7-6 to TRBJ1-2, with D perhaps matching TRBD1 (5 bases). The germline V gene has CDR1 SGHVS and CDR2 FNYEAQ. The germline V and J ends were trimmed by 0 bases and 7 bases, with 12 bases remaining between them. This CDR3 spans 14 amino acids. The CDR3 DNA follows: TGTGCCAGCAGCTTAGCCGGGACCGCGAGTGGCTACACCTTC. Translation: CASSLAGTASGYTF.

V gene TRBV7-6 combines with J gene TRBJ1-2; 7 nucleotides agree with TRBD1. The germline V gene encodes CDR1 SGHVS and CDR2 FNYEAQ. This CDR3 has 15 residues. The trim removed 4 bases at V and 7 bases at J, leaving 12 bases unmatched. The CDR3 region is CASSSPEDRNFGYTF. In DNA, the CDR3 is TGTGCCAGCAGCTCACCCGAGGACAGGAATTTTGGCTACACCTTC. The full variable domain, rest sourced from reference TRBV7-6 and TRBJ1-2, is GAGVSQSPRYKVTKRGQDVALRCDPISGHVSLYWYRQALGQGPEFLTYFNYEAQQDKSGLPNDRFSAERPEGSISTLTIQRTEQRDSAMYRCASSSPEDRNFGYTFGSGTRLTVV.

A few counts support this clonotype. The V gene is TRBV12-3 or TRBV12-4, the J gene TRBJ2-2; possible D gene TRBD2, 6 bases. The CDR3 covers 15 residues. Trimming cost V 3 bases and J 4 bases, with 12 bases left between them. CDR3 in amino acids: CASSLNQGGTGELFF. The CDR3 DNA sequence: TGTGCCAGCAGTTTGAACCAGGGAGGCACCGGGGAGCTGTTTTTT.

This clonotype was observed a handful of times. The CDR3 protein is CSVEDPVTSGANVLTF. CDR3 nucleotides: TGCAGCGTTGAAGATCCAGTCACCTCTGGGGCCAACGTCCTGACTTTC. V usage is TRBV29-1 and J usage is TRBJ2-6, with D unresolved. The CDR3 spans 16 residues. V gave up 0 bases and J gave up 0 bases, with 9 bases separating them. Germline CDR1 reads SQVTM; CDR2 reads ANQGSEA.

This rearrangement joins TRBV6-8 to TRBJ2-5; 8 nucleotides align to TRBD2. This CDR3 region has 18 residues. Germline CDR1 and CDR2: MNHGY and SAAAGT. V lost 2 bases, J lost 4 bases, and 15 bases stayed unmatched. The CDR3 sequence: CASSYRASGFTRRETQYF. In DNA form, the CDR3 reads TGTGCCAGCAGTTACAGGGCTAGCGGGTTCACCCGTAGAGAGACCCAGTACTTC.

This clonotype came up once. The rearrangement uses TRBV15 and TRBJ2-7, with 7 bases that match TRBD1. Germline V gives CDR1 LNHNV, CDR2 YYDKDF (reference sequence). This CDR3 region has 13 residues. CDR3 residues: CATSRRTGTVSFV. The CDR3 coding sequence is TGTGCCACCAGCAGGAGAACCGGGACAGTATCTTTTGTC.

This clonotype was seen just once. The missing conserved phenylalanine or tryptophan at the end of this CDR3 makes a read error likely. V usage is TRBV7-2 and J usage is TRBJ1-1; TRBD1 agrees at 8 bases. The CDR3 loop spans 14 amino acids. Germline lookup yields CDR1 SGHTA and CDR2 FQGNSA. The J segment lost 4 bases and the V segment lost 2 bases, leaving 3 bases of the junction unmatched. CDR3 nucleotide sequence: TGTGCCAGCAGCTTAATCGGACAGGGCACTGAAGCTTTCTTG. This gives the protein CASSLIGQGTEAFL.

CDR3 DNA sequence: TGTGCCAGCAGGCTCGGACAGAATTTAATTCAGCCCCAGCATTTT. Encoded protein: CASRLGQNLIQPQHF. The gene calls are TRBV7-2 and TRBJ1-5; possible D gene TRBD1, 6 bases. Germline lookup yields CDR1 SGHTA and CDR2 FQGNSA. The CDR3 extends over 15 amino acids. The ends were cut back, 6 bases at V and 6 bases at J, with 18 bases in the middle.

This clonotype was counted only a few times. The chain is built from TRBV10-3 and TRBJ2-3, with D perhaps matching TRBD1 (6 bases). V was trimmed by 7 bases and J by 3 bases, leaving 14 bases between them. The CDR3 has 14 residues. The germline V gene has CDR1 ENHRY and CDR2 SYGVKD. CDR3 loop: CAITRDTDTDTQYF. The CDR3 DNA sequence: TGTGCCATCACTAGGGACACCGATACAGATACGCAGTATTTT.

This chain connects TRBV14 to TRBJ1-5, with D possibly TRBD1 on 6 matching bases. Germline V lookup: CDR1 SGHDN, CDR2 FVKESK. The V and J ends lost 5 bases and 4 bases respectively, with 21 bases between them. This CDR3 is built from 17 residues. CDR3 bases: TGTGCCAGCAGCAATGACGGGACACTTTCGGTGAATCAGCCCCAGCATTTT. Its translation is CASSNDGTLSVNQPQHF. Based on the CDR3 plus reference TRBV14 and TRBJ1-5, the full variable domain is EAGVTQFPSHSVIEKGQTVTLRCDPISGHDNLYWYRRVMGKEIKFLLHFVKESKQDESGMPNNRFLAERTGGTYSTLKVQPAELEDSGVYFCASSNDGTLSVNQPQHFGDGTRLSIL.

This chain joins TRBV11-2 and TRBJ2-3; D not resolved. V dropped 10 bases and J dropped 4 bases, with 12 bases sitting between them. Germline V gives CDR1 SGHAT, CDR2 FQNNGV. The CDR3 sequence is 12 residues long. Here the CDR3 DNA reads TGTGCCACCGGACCCAGGCCAGATACGCAGTATTTT. Its translation is CATGPRPDTQYF.

V is TRBV6-1 and J is TRBJ1-6, with 7 bases identical to TRBD1. J gave up 0 bases and V 7 bases, and 18 bases lay outside the gene matches. In germline, CDR1 is MNHNS, CDR2 SASEGT. The CDR3 is made up of 20 amino acids. CDR3 coding DNA: TGTGCCAGCATCCTGATGAGTTCGGGACAGATCAGCTCCTATAATTCACCCCTCCACTTT. This codes for CASILMSSGQISSYNSPLHF.

J is TRBJ2-1 and V is TRBV11-2, with 8 bases identical to TRBD1. J lost 5 bases, V lost 6 bases, and 9 bases had no gene match. CDR3 size: 15 residues. Germline V gene lookup returns CDR1 SGHAT and CDR2 FQNNGV. The CDR3 DNA sequence: TGTGCCAGCAGTTTGACAGGGGTCTTGGACAATGAGCAGTTCTTC. Translating gives CASSLTGVLDNEQFF.

The chain combines TRBV18 with TRBJ2-7; 14 bases match TRBD2. J gave up 4 bases and V 0 bases, and 2 bases lay outside the gene matches. Germline-derived CDR1 and CDR2 are KGHSH and LQKENI. This CDR3 is built from 16 residues. CDR3 sequence reads: CASSPPGLAGVYEQYF. Written as DNA, the CDR3 is TGTGCCAGCTCACCACCGGGACTAGCGGGAGTATACGAGCAGTACTTC.

There are a few counts of this clonotype. The gene calls are TRBV19 and TRBJ2-7; 7 bases are shared with TRBD2. This CDR3 comprises 17 residues. Trimming took 5 bases from V and 0 from J; bases not matched to a gene: 13. Germline CDR1 reads LNHDA; CDR2 reads SQIVND (reference sequence). The CDR3 sequence: CASSSTLQRGFSYEQYF. The CDR3 region has the DNA TGTGCCAGTAGTTCGACCCTTCAGCGGGGTTTCTCCTACGAGCAGTACTTC.

This clonotype has a handful of counts. V is TRBV10-3 and J is TRBJ1-3; D call uncertain. V dropped 1 base and J dropped 0 bases, with 4 bases sitting between them. There are 14 residues in the CDR3. Germline CDR1 and CDR2: ENHRY and SYGVKD. The CDR3 sequence is CAISEWSSGNTIYF. CDR3 nucleotide sequence: TGTGCCATCAGTGAGTGGTCCTCTGGAAACACCATATATTTT.

This chain joins TRBV10-3 and TRBJ1-5, with TRBD1 identical over 10 bases. With V trimmed by 5 bases and J by 4 bases, 5 bases remained unmatched. The germline gives CDR1 ENHRY, CDR2 SYGVKD. The CDR3 extends over 15 amino acids. The CDR3 bases are TGTGCCATCAGTTCCGGGACAGGGGCAAATCAGCCCCAGCATTTT. Encoded protein: CAISSGTGANQPQHF.